These 3 T cell receptor beta chains were all obtained from the same sample, sequenced in a study of PD-1 blockade in classical Hodgkin lymphoma. Libraries were prepared by immunoSEQ multiplex PCR; TCRdb keeps only in-frame clonotypes and omits some of them. Of roughly 70,000 clones detected, over 55% appear once; the ten largest clones hold 7.5% to 9.5%. All patients relapsed after autologous stem cell transplantation, and brentuximab vedotin exposure varied. This specimen was peripheral blood mononuclear cells (PBMCs), taken before the second cycle of nivolumab. Receptors were obtained from a human donor with classical Hodgkin lymphoma.

V usage is TRBV15 and J usage is TRBJ2-3; a weak D match, TRBD2 (6 bases). Trimming took off 5 bases at V and 4 bases at J, with 10 bases between the two ends. Germline V gene sequence: CDR1 LNHNV, CDR2 YYDKDF (reference sequence). The CDR3 sequence is 13 residues long. For the CDR3, the DNA is TGTGCCACCAGCGGATGGGGGGCAGATACGCAGTATTTT. This sequence encodes CATSGWGADTQYF.

The DNA of the CDR3 is TGTGCCAGCAGTTCACCGGGACAGGGCGGAATGTTTGGCAATCAGCCCCAGCATTTT. It codes for CASSSPGQGGMFGNQPQHF. The chain uses TRBV28 and TRBJ1-5; 9 bases line up with TRBD1. Germline V CDR1 and CDR2: MDHEN, SYDVKM. J gave up 2 bases and V 4 bases, and 15 bases lay outside the gene matches. CDR3 size: 19 residues.

The chain couples TRBV27 to TRBJ1-6; unclear D gene. The CDR3 length is 12 residues. Germline CDR1 MNHEY, CDR2 SMNVEV (reference sequence). Trimming removed 5 bases from V and 12 bases from J, with 11 bases in between. CDR3 in DNA: TGTGCCAGCAGTCCCCCCCTGGGACCCCTCCACTTT. As protein: CASSPPLGPLHF.